This TCR beta chain was recovered during a study of blood T cell repertoires in COVID-19. On the study more broadly: COVID-19 samples from acute and convalescent phases originated in the United States, Italy and Spain. From T cells, B-cell-depleted T cells, or PBMCs came the material, which was cDNA or gDNA.

Authors' methods: Nucleated cell counts were estimated from reference gene primer amplification. Method: immunoSEQ multiplex PCR; TCRdb's copy keeps in-frame clones and lacks some. The V and J calls and clone size come from that table; D and trimming were worked out from the DNA. The sample records about 190,000 clones, approximately 90% being singletons. This clonotype was obtained from a man aged 25-45 years with acute or convalescent COVID-19. The sequenced sample consisted of peripheral blood.

CDR3: CALSGGIRPTDTQYF. In DNA, the CDR3 is TGTGCCCTTTCTGGCGGGATCCGCCCCACAGATACGCAGTATTTT. This chain links TRBV10-3 with TRBJ2-3; D is perhaps TRBD2 (6 bases). The CDR3 covers 15 residues. Germline V gene data show CDR1 as ENHRY and CDR2 as SYGVKD. Trimming left V 11 bases short and J 2 bases short, with 20 bases between.